Sequencing of this T cell receptor (beta chain) was carried out in a study of cytomegalovirus exposure and HLA in healthy donors. As for this clone: Antigen: not known.

PCR was performed using 60 Vbeta and 13 Jbeta primers. Original handling: Unique TCR beta chains totaled about 78 million in a later count, with around 11 million of them shared. Profiling relied on immunoSEQ multiplex PCR, and the TCRdb table lists in-frame clones only, not all of them. V and J calls and clone size are given by that table; D and trimming were obtained from the DNA. The table records tens of thousands of clones, approximately 63% of them present only once. Broader study findings: Most TCR beta V segments were productive about 90% or about 30% of the time in an earlier analysis. In presence/absence analyses, roughly uniform sequencing depth across donors was assumed.

Each donor's status was that of a healthy bone marrow donor. This CDR3 comprises 14 residues. V dropped 2 bases and J dropped 4 bases, with 9 bases sitting between them. The V gene's germline CDR1 is MGHRA and CDR2 YSYEKL. This chain joins TRBV4-1 and TRBJ1-5; D is undetermined. The sequencing sample was made of PBMCs. This clonotype was sampled from a man in his forties or fifties in good health and CMV-seronegative. Here the CDR3 reads CASSQSSENQPQHF. CDR3 nucleotide sequence: TGCGCCAGCAGCCAATCCAGTGAAAATCAGCCCCAGCATTTT.